This TCR beta chain is drawn from a study of blood T cells in healthy people across ages. Whole-study results and caveats: CMV status of donors was unknown, possibly confounding expanded clonotype changes.

This clonotype was counted between two and nine times. What it recognizes is unknown. The CDR3 contains 16 residues. CDR1 MGHRA and CDR2 YSYEKL come from the germline V gene. A sample-barcoded 5' primer and a J-beta primer mix were used in a second PCR of roughly 6 to 11 cycles. Researchers report that each sample yielded at least 2.5 million CDR3-containing paired-end reads. One entry per CDR3 protein results from TCRdb running MiXCR on the 5' RACE reads. The sample has 600,000 or so distinct CDR3 sequences, under 25% seen once; the top ten hold roughly 3.6%. Ranging in age from roughly 6 to 95, the donors were healthy Caucasian individuals from Russia.

The receptor comes from a man aged 70 or older in good health. Sequencing was done on a sample of blood. V and J are TRBV4-1 and TRBJ2-5; D may be TRBD2 (6 bases). The J call may be mistaken, given a closer DNA end match to TRBJ2-1. CDR3 nucleotides: TGCGCCAGCAGCCAAGGGGCCACCCTAGCGAACAATGAGCAGTTCTTC. It specifies CASSQGATLANNEQFF.